These 17 T cell receptor beta chains were all obtained from the same sample, sequenced in a study of cytomegalovirus exposure and HLA in healthy donors. Using immunoSEQ multiplex PCR, the repertoire was profiled, and TCRdb retains in-frame clones only, with some absent. The top ten clones hold 0.6% to 0.8% of a sample with 140,000 or so clones, 80% to 95% of them seen once. Material: PBMCs. The receptors come from a young man in good health and CMV-seronegative.

This clone was observed a few times. The V call is TRBV11-2, the J call TRBJ2-3; D perhaps matches TRBD2 (5 bases). The CDR3 is made up of 17 amino acids. Trimming pared 2 bases from V and 3 bases from J, leaving 18 bases between. Germline assignment: CDR1 SGHAT and CDR2 FQNNGV. For the CDR3, the DNA is TGTGCCAGCAGCTTATCTTCCCTGGCTCGAGGGACAGATACGCAGTATTTT. Translating it yields CASSLSSLARGTDTQYF.

This clone was counted a few times. The chain couples TRBV18 to TRBJ1-1, with unresolved D. V lost 2 bases and J 5 bases, leaving 9 bases between the germline ends. Per the germline V gene, CDR1 is KGHSH and CDR2 is LQKENI. This CDR3 is built from 13 residues. The CDR3 region has the DNA TGTGCCAGCTCACCAGATAGAGGAACTGAAGCTTTCTTT. This sequence encodes CASSPDRGTEAFF.

The CDR3 here is CAWSSPRVGSYEQYF. The CDR3 bases are TGTGCCTGGAGTTCTCCCAGGGTGGGCTCCTACGAGCAGTACTTC. The chain carries TRBV30 and TRBJ2-7, with D tentatively TRBD1 (5 bases). The V end lost 2 bases, the J end lost 0 bases, and 14 bases lay between the germline ends. The CDR3 extends over 15 amino acids. Germline CDR1 and CDR2: GTSNPN and SVGIG (reference sequence). Full variable domain (outside the CDR3, taken from reference TRBV30 and TRBJ2-7): SQTIHQWPATLVQPVGSPLSLECTVEGTSNPNLYWYRQAAGRGLQLLFYSVGIGQISSEVPQNLSASRPQDRQFILSSKKLLLSDSGFYLCAWSSPRVGSYEQYFGPGTRLTVT.

The V gene is TRBV10-2, the J gene TRBJ1-1; weak D call: TRBD1 (6 bases). The CDR3 totals 13 residues. CDR1 and CDR2 from the germline V gene are WSHSY and SAAADI. The germline V and J ends were trimmed by 4 bases and 6 bases, with 12 bases remaining between them. This chain's CDR3 is CASSGQGSAEAFF. CDR3 nucleotide sequence: TGCGCCAGCAGTGGGCAGGGGAGCGCTGAAGCTTTCTTT.

This chain joins TRBV2 and TRBJ2-2, with TRBD1 identical over 9 bases. Germline V gene lookup returns CDR1 SNHLY and CDR2 FYNNEI. The CDR3 has 14 amino acids. V dropped 7 bases and J dropped 4; count of bases not matched to a gene: 4. The CDR3 region is CASKGQGLTGELFF. The CDR3 DNA reads as TGTGCCAGCAAAGGACAGGGGCTCACCGGGGAGCTGTTTTTT.

V gene TRBV7-9 combines with J gene TRBJ2-7; D unclear. The CDR3 is made up of 14 amino acids. Per germline, CDR1 SEHNR and CDR2 FQNEAQ (reference sequence). Trimming took 4 bases from V and 2 from J, leaving 12 bases between them. The CDR3 spells CASSSQITAYEQYV. The CDR3 DNA reads as TGTGCCAGCAGCTCACAGATTACCGCCTACGAGCAGTACGTC.

DNA of the CDR3: TGTGCCAGCAGCTTAGGGTCTATAGCAGTGTCCCTCAACACTGAAGCTTTCTTT. This gives the protein CASSLGSIAVSLNTEAFF. The chain recombines TRBV7-9 with TRBJ1-1; D remains unclear. Trimming took 1 base from V and 2 from J, leaving 20 bases between them. Germline assignment: CDR1 SEHNR and CDR2 FQNEAQ (reference sequence). This CDR3 contains 18 residues.

J is TRBJ2-1 and V is TRBV9, with 11 positions matching TRBD2. Germline CDR1 is SGDLS and CDR2 is YYNGEE. This CDR3 comprises 16 residues. The V and J ends lost 2 bases and 6 bases, in that order; junction bases with no gene match: 7. This chain's CDR3 is CASSVTTSGRLNEQFF. DNA for the CDR3: TGTGCCAGCAGCGTGACCACTAGCGGGAGACTCAATGAGCAGTTCTTC.

This sequence joins TRBV5-1 and TRBJ1-6, with unresolved D. CDR1 is SGHRS and CDR2 is YFSETQ in the germline V gene. V lost 5 bases and J 4 bases, leaving 7 bases between the germline ends. The CDR3 extends over 13 amino acids. CDR3 region: CASRPDYNSPLHF. The CDR3 region has the DNA TGCGCCAGCAGGCCAGATTATAATTCACCCCTCCACTTT. The whole variable domain, filled in from reference TRBV5-1 and TRBJ1-6, reads KAGVTQTPRYLIKTRGQQVTLSCSPISGHRSVSWYQQTPGQGLQFLFEYFSETQRNKGNFPGRFSGRQFSNSRSEMNVSTLELGDSALYLCASRPDYNSPLHFGNGTRLTVT.

The gene calls are TRBV19 and TRBJ1-2; D call uncertain. The V gene's germline CDR1 is LNHDA and CDR2 SQIVND (reference sequence). The V end was cut by 2 bases, the J end by 1 base, with 5 bases between. The CDR3 has 13 residues. This CDR3 is CASSIYGNYGYTF. The CDR3 coding sequence is TGTGCCAGTAGTATATACGGTAACTATGGCTACACCTTC.

The chain recombines TRBV27 with TRBJ1-1, with 7 bases matching TRBD1. Germline V gene data show CDR1 as MNHEY and CDR2 as SMNVEV (reference sequence). V lost 6 bases and J lost 11; bases outside the gene matches: 12. CDR3 size: 13 residues. The CDR3 DNA is TGTGCCAGCAGCCCCGGGACAGCCCAGGGGGCTTTCTTT. Residues: CASSPGTAQGAFF.

The chain links TRBV5-1 to TRBJ2-3, with 10 bases lining up with TRBD2. J gave up 1 base and V 0 bases, and 2 bases lay outside the gene matches. Germline V gene data show CDR1 as SGHRS and CDR2 as YFSETQ. CDR3 length: 16 amino acids. CDR3 DNA sequence: TGCGCCAGCAGCTTGGCGCTAGCGGGGGGCACAGATACGCAGTATTTT. Translating gives CASSLALAGGTDTQYF.

The gene calls are TRBV27 and TRBJ2-1, with unresolved D. Germline V gene sequence: CDR1 MNHEY, CDR2 SMNVEV (reference sequence). V shed 5 bases and J shed 10 bases, with 12 bases lying between them. CDR3 length: 12 residues. CDR3 sequence reads: CASSAYSREQFF. The DNA for the CDR3 is TGTGCCAGCAGTGCATACAGTCGAGAGCAGTTCTTC.

This clone was seen a single time. The chain has TRBV14 and TRBJ2-3, with 14 bases matching TRBD2. Germline V gene lookup returns CDR1 SGHDN and CDR2 FVKESK. CDR3 length equals 16 residues. Trimming cost V 4 bases and J 11 bases; bases outside gene matches: 11. The CDR3 loop is CASSPDGTSGGIRQYF. The CDR3 DNA sequence: TGTGCCAGCAGCCCAGATGGGACTAGCGGGGGCATTAGGCAGTATTTT.

DNA for the CDR3: TGCGCCAGCAGCCCACGTCACGCGGGAGGGATGTATGAGCAGTTCTTC. This codes for CASSPRHAGGMYEQFF. The rearrangement uses TRBV4-3 and TRBJ2-1; the match to TRBD2 covers 9 bases. J was trimmed by 8 bases and V by 4 bases; bases with no gene match: 12. This CDR3 is 16 amino acids long. The germline V gene encodes CDR1 LGHNA and CDR2 YSLEER.

The V gene is TRBV19, the J gene TRBJ1-2; TRBD1 might be the D (5 bases). V was shortened by 7 bases and J by 0 bases, with 18 bases between the two germline ends. This CDR3 has 16 residues. Per the germline V gene, CDR1 is LNHDA and CDR2 is SQIVND (reference sequence). CDR3 protein: CASNQALGRTNYGYTF. CDR3 coding DNA: TGTGCCAGTAATCAAGCTCTGGGGCGTACTAACTATGGCTACACCTTC. The full variable domain, its missing parts supplied by reference TRBV19 and TRBJ1-2, is DGGITQSPKYLFRKEGQNVTLSCEQNLNHDAMYWYRQDPGQGLRLIYYSQIVNDFQKGDIAEGYSVSREKKESFPLTVTSAQKNPTAFYLCASNQALGRTNYGYTFGSGTRLTVV.

This clone has a handful of counts. This chain links TRBV5-1 with TRBJ2-7; tentative D call: TRBD1 (6 bases). CDR1 and CDR2 from the germline V gene are SGHRS and YFSETQ. Trimming took off 0 bases at V and 5 bases at J, with 18 bases between the two ends. This CDR3 region has 16 residues. The CDR3 reads CASSLGGSPGVHEQYF. Here the CDR3 DNA reads TGCGCCAGCAGCTTGGGTGGTAGCCCAGGGGTCCACGAGCAGTACTTC.